This entry features one T cell receptor beta chain sequence. Its antigen remains unidentified. The data derive from a study of shared clonotypes between healthy human individuals. On the study more broadly: CD8 memory received one plate per donor, CD8 naive two, CD4 memory three and CD4 naive three.

TCRdb keeps only in-frame clones here, not all; method: immunoSEQ multiplex PCR. The table records more than 2 million clones, around 95% of them present only once. Findings and limits, study-wide: Clonotypes not shared had lower generation probabilities than those common to all four donors. Rarefaction exposed incomplete sorted-subset sequencing despite large depth.

Healthy and HIV-negative, the adult donors had no recent acute infections or vaccinations. CDR1 and CDR2 (germline): MGHDK, SYGVNS. The CDR3 totals 16 residues. V dropped 6 bases and J dropped 6; count of bases not matched to a gene: 10. Sequenced sample: naive CD4+ T cells sorted from blood. Subset specified: CD45RA+ positively selected. J is TRBJ2-1 and V is TRBV25-1, with 11 bases matching TRBD2. The receptor's source is a man aged 18 to 29 in good health. CDR3 nucleotide sequence: TGTGCCAGCAGCGAACTAGCGGGAGACCTTTCCAATGAGCAGTTCTTC. It is translated as CASSELAGDLSNEQFF.